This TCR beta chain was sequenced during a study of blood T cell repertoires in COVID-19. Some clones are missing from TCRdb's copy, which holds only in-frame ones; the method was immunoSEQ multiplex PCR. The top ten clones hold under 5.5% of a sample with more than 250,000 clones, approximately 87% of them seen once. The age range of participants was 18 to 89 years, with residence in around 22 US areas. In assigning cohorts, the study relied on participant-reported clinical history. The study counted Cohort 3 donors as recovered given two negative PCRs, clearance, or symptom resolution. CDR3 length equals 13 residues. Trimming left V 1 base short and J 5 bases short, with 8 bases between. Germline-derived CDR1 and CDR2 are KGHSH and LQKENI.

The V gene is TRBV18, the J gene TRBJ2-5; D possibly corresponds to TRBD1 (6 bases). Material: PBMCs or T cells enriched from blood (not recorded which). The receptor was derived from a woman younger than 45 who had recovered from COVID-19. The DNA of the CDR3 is TGTGCCAGCTCACCACGTCAGGGGGAGACCCAGTACTTC. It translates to CASSPRQGETQYF.